The 3 T cell receptor beta chains listed next were all sequenced from one sample in a study of cytomegalovirus exposure and HLA in healthy donors. The PCR contained 60 Vbeta and 13 Jbeta primers. Assay used: immunoSEQ multiplex PCR; TCRdb lists only in-frame clones, some missing. The sample carries about 100,000 clones, around four fifths recorded once. The sequenced sample was PBMCs. All receptors come from a man between 50 and 59 years old in good health and CMV-seropositive.

The chain carries TRBV15 and TRBJ2-3; 7 nucleotides match TRBD2. V was pared by 2 bases and J by 8 bases, with 4 bases of the junction left unmatched. This CDR3 spans 13 amino acids. Germline lookup yields CDR1 LNHNV and CDR2 YYDKDF (reference sequence). The CDR3: CATSRQTSSTQYF. The CDR3 bases are TGTGCCACCAGCAGACAGACTAGCTCTACGCAGTATTTT.

This sequence joins TRBV28 and TRBJ2-3, with D maybe TRBD1 (6 bases). Germline V gene sequence: CDR1 MDHEN, CDR2 SYDVKM. CDR3 length: 16 residues. V was shortened by 6 bases and J by 0 bases, with 16 bases between the two germline ends. The CDR3 is CASSLQGKGSTDTQYF. CDR3 nucleotides: TGTGCCAGCAGCCTACAGGGAAAGGGGAGCACAGATACGCAGTATTTT.

This chain connects TRBV19 to TRBJ1-5; weak D call: TRBD1 (5 bases). The germline V and J ends were trimmed by 5 bases and 4 bases, with 12 bases remaining between them. The V gene's germline CDR1 is LNHDA and CDR2 SQIVND (reference sequence). The CDR3 extends over 14 amino acids. CDR3 coding DNA: TGTGCCAGTAGTGCGGGGGTAGAAAATCAGCCCCAGCATTTT. It is translated as CASSAGVENQPQHF.